A single T cell receptor (beta chain) is shown here with its context. Its specificity is unknown. These data are taken from a study of T-cell reconstitution after alpha-beta-depleted transplantation in children. General observations from the study: Once a year had passed after transplant, T-cell counts and diversity came mostly from newly produced T cells.

V was pared by 4 bases and J by 8 bases, with 2 bases of the junction left unmatched. CDR3 size: 13 residues. The germline gives CDR1 SEHNR, CDR2 FQNEAQ (reference sequence). Preparation of the TCRbeta library used unique molecular identifiers. MiXCR, run by TCRdb on the PCR reads, gives a single entry per CDR3 protein. Here the sample spans approximately 980,000 distinct CDR3 sequences, under 30% being singletons. This rearrangement joins TRBV7-9 to TRBJ1-4; TRBD1 aligns across 9 bases. Sequences were derived from PBMCs, mostly from graft donor cells, sampled 360 days after TCRalphabeta/CD19-depleted stem cell transplant. The TCR sequence derives from a boy under two years old who had a stem cell transplant for SCID, so the T cells may come from the graft donor. The CDR3 DNA is TGTGCCAGCAGCTCTGGACAGGGGGAAAAACTGTTTTTT. Protein product: CASSSGQGEKLFF.